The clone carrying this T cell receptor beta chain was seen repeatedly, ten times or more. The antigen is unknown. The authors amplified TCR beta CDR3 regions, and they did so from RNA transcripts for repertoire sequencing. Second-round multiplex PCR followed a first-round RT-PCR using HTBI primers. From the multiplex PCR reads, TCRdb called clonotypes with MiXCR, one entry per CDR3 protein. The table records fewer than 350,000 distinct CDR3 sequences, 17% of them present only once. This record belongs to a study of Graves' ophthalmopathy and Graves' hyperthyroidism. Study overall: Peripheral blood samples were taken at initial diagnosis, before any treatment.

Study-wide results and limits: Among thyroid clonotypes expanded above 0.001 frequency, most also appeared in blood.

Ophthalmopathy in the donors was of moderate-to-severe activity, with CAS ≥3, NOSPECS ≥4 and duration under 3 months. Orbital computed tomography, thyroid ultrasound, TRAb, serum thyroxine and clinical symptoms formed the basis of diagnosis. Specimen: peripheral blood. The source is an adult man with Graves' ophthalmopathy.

CDR3 in amino acids: CASSLNPHNSPLHF. The DNA for the CDR3 is TGTGCCAGCAGCTTAAACCCCCATAATTCACCCCTCCACTTT. V gene TRBV5-6 combines with J gene TRBJ1-6; D remains ambiguous. Germline V CDR1 and CDR2: SGHDT, YYEEEE. V was cut by 2 bases and J by 5 bases, with 8 bases left in between. This CDR3 contains 14 residues.